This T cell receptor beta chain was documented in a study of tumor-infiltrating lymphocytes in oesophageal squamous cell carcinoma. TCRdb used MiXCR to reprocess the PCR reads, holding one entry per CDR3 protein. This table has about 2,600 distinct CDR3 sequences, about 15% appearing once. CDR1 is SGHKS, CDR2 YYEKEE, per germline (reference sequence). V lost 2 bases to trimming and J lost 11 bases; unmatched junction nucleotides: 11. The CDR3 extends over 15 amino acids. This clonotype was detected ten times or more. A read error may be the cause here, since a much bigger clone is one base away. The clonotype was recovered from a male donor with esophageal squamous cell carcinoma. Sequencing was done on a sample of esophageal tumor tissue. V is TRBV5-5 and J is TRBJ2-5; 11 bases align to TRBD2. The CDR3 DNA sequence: TGTGCCAGCAGCTTTGTACTAGCGGGGGCTTGGGGGCAGTACTTC. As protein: CASSFVLAGAWGQYF.